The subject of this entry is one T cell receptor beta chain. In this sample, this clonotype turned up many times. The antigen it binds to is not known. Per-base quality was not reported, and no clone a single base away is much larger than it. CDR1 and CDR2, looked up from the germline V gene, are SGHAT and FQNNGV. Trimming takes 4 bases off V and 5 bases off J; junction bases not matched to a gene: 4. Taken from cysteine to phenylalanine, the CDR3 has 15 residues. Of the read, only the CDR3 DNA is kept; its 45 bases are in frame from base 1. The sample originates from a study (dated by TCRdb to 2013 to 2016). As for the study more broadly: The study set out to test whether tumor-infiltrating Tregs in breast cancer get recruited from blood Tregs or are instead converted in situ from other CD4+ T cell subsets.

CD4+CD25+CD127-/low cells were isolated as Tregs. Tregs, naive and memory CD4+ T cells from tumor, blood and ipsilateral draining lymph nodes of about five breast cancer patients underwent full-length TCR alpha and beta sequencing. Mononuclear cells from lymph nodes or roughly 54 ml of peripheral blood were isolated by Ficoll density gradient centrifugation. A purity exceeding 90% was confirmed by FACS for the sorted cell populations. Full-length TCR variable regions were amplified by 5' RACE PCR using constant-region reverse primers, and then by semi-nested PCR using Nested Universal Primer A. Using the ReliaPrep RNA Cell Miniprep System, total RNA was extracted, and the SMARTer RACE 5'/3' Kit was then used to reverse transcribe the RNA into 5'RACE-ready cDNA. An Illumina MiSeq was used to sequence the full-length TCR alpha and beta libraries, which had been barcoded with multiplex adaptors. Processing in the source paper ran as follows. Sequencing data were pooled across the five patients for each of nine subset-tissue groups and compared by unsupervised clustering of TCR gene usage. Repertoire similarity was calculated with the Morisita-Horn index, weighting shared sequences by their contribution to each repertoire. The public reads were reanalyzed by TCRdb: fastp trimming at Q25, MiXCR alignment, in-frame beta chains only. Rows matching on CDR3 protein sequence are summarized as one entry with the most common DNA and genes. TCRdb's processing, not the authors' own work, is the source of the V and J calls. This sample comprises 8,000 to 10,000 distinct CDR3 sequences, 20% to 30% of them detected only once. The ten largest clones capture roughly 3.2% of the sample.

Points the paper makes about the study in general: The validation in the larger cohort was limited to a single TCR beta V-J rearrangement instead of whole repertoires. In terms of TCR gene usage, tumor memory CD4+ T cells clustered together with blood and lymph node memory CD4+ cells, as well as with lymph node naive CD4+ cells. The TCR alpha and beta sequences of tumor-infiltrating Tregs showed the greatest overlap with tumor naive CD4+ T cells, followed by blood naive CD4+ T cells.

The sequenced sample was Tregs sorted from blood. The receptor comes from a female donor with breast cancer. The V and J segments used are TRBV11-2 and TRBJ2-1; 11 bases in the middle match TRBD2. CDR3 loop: CASSYGTSGNNEQFF. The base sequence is TGTGCCAGCAGCTATGGGACTAGCGGCAACAATGAGCAGTTCTTC.